This is a list of T cell receptor beta chains from one sample in a study of cytomegalovirus exposure and HLA in healthy donors. Using immunoSEQ multiplex PCR, the repertoire was profiled, and TCRdb retains in-frame clones only, with some absent. This sample yields some 150,000 clones, of which 79% are seen a single time; 2% to 2.5% belongs to the top ten. Material: PBMCs. Receptor source: a woman aged 45-60 years in good health and CMV-seronegative. Each CDR3 is given with its conserved first and last residue. The order of the fields is V gene, J gene, CDR3 protein.

TRBV28	TRBJ1-2	CASSFQDRPNYGYTF
TRBV5-6	TRBJ2-6	CASSPELTGSGANVLTF
TRBV11-2	TRBJ1-6	CASSFLRPIAGSPLHF
TRBV15	TRBJ2-7	CATSRVAGSMGSYEQYF
TRBV5-6	TRBJ2-1	CASSYRVLSYNEQFF
TRBV7-2	TRBJ1-2	CASAGDIHVLGYTF
TRBV7-2	TRBJ2-6	CASPSPGANVLTF
TRBV6-1	TRBJ2-2	CASSGAVRGRNTGELFF
TRBV21-1	TRBJ1-2	CASRRQGTLGYGYTF
TRBV28	TRBJ2-3	CAAAGETDTQYF
TRBV2	TRBJ1-4	CASIGQGTTNEKLFF
TRBV6-1	TRBJ1-4	CASSETLNEKLFF
TRBV28	TRBJ2-3	CASSDPTVSTDTQYF
TRBV19	TRBJ1-5	CASSMGQSNQPQHF
TRBV4-2	TRBJ2-1	CASSQEMSYNEQFF
TRBV5-6	TRBJ2-1	CASSLFRTSRDEQFF
TRBV21-1	TRBJ1-5	CASATGEDNQPQHF
TRBV5-1	TRBJ2-7	CASSLQGSRYEQYF
TRBV19	TRBJ2-7	CASSRGLAGDDEQYF
TRBV7-8	TRBJ1-6	CASSSDRVMGSPLHF
TRBV19	TRBJ2-7	CASSFLTGGGYEQYF
TRBV29-1	TRBJ2-7	CSVVVGYEQYF
TRBV29-1	TRBJ2-6	CSVEGQSGANVLTF
TRBV5-4	TRBJ1-6	CASSLGQGNSPLHF
TRBV30	TRBJ2-3	CAWSVLAGDGDTQYF
TRBV5-1	TRBJ2-1	CASSPEGLGRGDEQFF
TRBV6-1	TRBJ2-4	CASSDHFQATGKNIQYF
TRBV7-9	TRBJ2-1	CSSSHWASPNEQFF
TRBV6-5	TRBJ1-5	CASSYRENQPQHF
TRBV7-2	TRBJ1-5	CASSLAPRPGGSNQPQHF
TRBV2	TRBJ2-7	CASSRRIGRNEQYF
TRBV5-6	TRBJ2-3	CASSLYGGTDTQYF
TRBV30	TRBJ1-2	CAWRIPDRDYGYTF
TRBV7-3	TRBJ2-1	CASSLNSGNYNEQFF
TRBV5-5	TRBJ2-7	CASSSTVERGYEQYF
TRBV5-4	TRBJ2-7	CASSLGGQTYEQYF
TRBV2	TRBJ1-5	CASSPQGPSNQPQHF
TRBV29-1	TRBJ2-5	CSVGRRGGMETQYF
TRBV7-9	TRBJ1-1	CASSTPDRANTEAFF
TRBV27	TRBJ2-7	CASSRTGTGNGEQYF
TRBV21-1	TRBJ2-2	CASQRRDRGGTGELFF
TRBV14	TRBJ1-5	CASSPGQGFGQPQHF
TRBV25-1	TRBJ1-1	CASSELPDTEAFF
TRBV27	TRBJ2-1	CASSALIAAEQFF
TRBV4-2	TRBJ1-1	CASKGGATERLEAFF
TRBV9	TRBJ2-7	CASSPRDSIYEQYF